Following are 5 T cell receptor beta chains from one sample sequenced in a study of T cells in pancreatic ductal adenocarcinoma. Produced via immunoSEQ multiplex PCR; TCRdb's table is partial and in-frame only. The table includes more than 85,000 clones, more than 90% detected once. Selected pancreatic ductal adenocarcinoma patients had undergone surgery without neoadjuvant therapy. The sequenced material came from PBMCs. The source is a human donor with pancreatic ductal adenocarcinoma.

V and J are TRBV19 and TRBJ1-2; D unclear. V was pared by 2 bases and J by 2 bases, with 9 bases between. The CDR3 consists of 14 residues. The germline gives CDR1 LNHDA, CDR2 SQIVND (reference sequence). In nucleotides, the CDR3 is TGTGCCAGTAGTATAAATGCACAAAACTATGGCTACACCTTC. Its protein product is CASSINAQNYGYTF.

This rearrangement joins TRBV5-6 to TRBJ2-5, with D possibly TRBD2 on 6 matching bases. The V gene's germline CDR1 is SGHDT and CDR2 YYEEEE. The ends were cut back, 0 bases at V and 5 bases at J, with 11 bases in the middle. The CDR3 is made up of 14 amino acids. CDR3 coding DNA: TGTGCCAGCAGCTTGGTGGGGGGATCGGAGACCCAGTACTTC. Amino acid sequence: CASSLVGGSETQYF.

The chain has TRBV21-1 and TRBJ2-1; the DNA was not compared with TRBD1, the D call given in the table. TRBV21-1 is tagged as a pseudogene. The CDR3 has 17 amino acids. CDR3 in DNA: TGTGCCAGCAGCAAAGTAGTCATCAACAGGGAAGGCAATGAGCAGTTCTTC. This sequence encodes CASSKVVINREGNEQFF.

Notes on this clone: No DNA is shown, since the ends of the CDR3 on it are uncertain; the CDR3 is the one TCRdb lists. The V and J genes are TRBV19 and TRBJ1-5; the table names TRBD1, a call not compared with the DNA. Germline V CDR1 and CDR2: LNHDA, SQIVND (reference sequence). The CDR3 is made up of 16 amino acids, end residues included. The CDR3: CASSILATQGLQPQHF.

This rearrangement joins TRBV7-2 to TRBJ2-7; TRBD2 is a possible D gene (6 bases). CDR3 size: 15 residues. Germline assignment: CDR1 SGHTA and CDR2 FQGNSA. V lost 2 bases and J 3 bases, leaving 14 bases between the germline ends. CDR3 in DNA: TGTGCCAGCAGCTTATCTCTAGCGTTGAACTACGAGCAGTACTTC. Residues: CASSLSLALNYEQYF.